A single sample gave rise to the 22 T cell receptor beta chains below, sequenced in a study of T-cell reconstitution after alpha-beta-depleted transplantation in children (dated by TCRdb to the mid-2010s). Library preparation was by PCR. TCRdb names Illumina HiSeq 2500 as the instrument used. TCR library preparation used molecular barcoding, with unique molecular identifiers applied to normalize quantification of the TCRbeta repertoire. The raw public reads went through TCRdb reprocessing: fastp at Q25, MiXCR clone calling, in-frame beta chains kept. Rows with one shared CDR3 protein collapse into an entry with the most common genes and DNA. This sample gives some 840,000 distinct CDR3 sequences in total; around 15% of them show up just once. Around 5.3% of the sample belongs to the ten largest clones. Per the publication, the treatment or condition label means: allogeneic hematopoietic cell transplantation with graft depleted of TCRalphabeta T cells and CD19 B cells.

Sequencing was performed on PBMCs, mostly from graft donor cells, taken 360 days after TCRalphabeta/CD19-depleted stem cell transplant. Every receptor here comes from a male patient aged 10-17 years who had a stem cell transplant for acute lymphoblastic leukemia, so the T cells may come from the graft donor.

This clonotype was recorded a few times. V usage is TRBV29-1 and J usage is TRBJ1-1; 7 positions agree with TRBD1. This CDR3 has 15 residues. Germline trimming cut 5 bases from V and 1 base from J; bases unmatched to any gene: 10. The V gene's germline CDR1 is SQVTM and CDR2 ANQGSEA. DNA of the CDR3: TGCAGCGTTAAAGCAGAGGGGGCGCGGAACACTGAAGCTTTCTTT. Translating it yields CSVKAEGARNTEAFF.

The chain has TRBV7-4 and TRBJ2-3; D possibly corresponds to TRBD1 (5 bases). CDR1 is SGHVT and CDR2 is SQSDAQ in the germline V gene. The V end was cut by 2 bases, the J end by 2 bases, with 14 bases between. The CDR3 runs 16 residues. The CDR3 DNA sequence: TGTGCCAGCAGCTTACGAGCAGGGCTGGACACAGATACGCAGTATTTT. Its translation: CASSLRAGLDTDTQYF.

The rearrangement uses TRBV29-1 and TRBJ2-7, with D unresolved. V was shortened by 0 bases and J by 2 bases, with 8 bases between the two germline ends. Germline V CDR1 and CDR2: SQVTM, ANQGSEA. The CDR3 has 13 residues. The CDR3 coding sequence is TGCAGCGTTGAAGAAGGGTTGGCCTACGAGCAGTACTTC. Encoded protein: CSVEEGLAYEQYF.

V usage is TRBV15 and J usage is TRBJ2-4; tentatively, D is TRBD1 (5 bases). The germline CDR1 and CDR2 sequences are LNHNV and YYDKDF (reference sequence). There are 15 residues in the CDR3. Trimming took 5 bases from V and 0 from J, leaving 11 bases between them. CDR3 amino acids: CATSGRQLAKNIQYF. Written as DNA, the CDR3 is TGTGCCACCAGCGGTCGACAGTTAGCCAAAAACATTCAGTACTTC.

This clonotype was seen only a few times. V and J are TRBV7-2 and TRBJ1-2; 8 positions agree with TRBD1. CDR1 and CDR2 from the germline V gene are SGHTA and FQGNSA. Unmatched junction bases numbered 18, after V lost 4 bases and J lost 8 bases. The CDR3 totals 17 residues. CDR3 coding DNA: TGTGCCAGCAGCTCGCCTCTCAGACAGGGGCGGGCCTCCGGCTACACCTTC. Its translation is CASSSPLRQGRASGYTF.

As DNA, the CDR3 is TGTGCCAGCAGTTTAGGACGCTCCCCCCCTGGGACCCAGTACTTC. Its protein product is CASSLGRSPPGTQYF. The chain uses TRBV12-3 or TRBV12-4 and TRBJ2-5; D is ambiguous. Trimming removed 1 base from V and 7 bases from J, with 16 bases in between. The CDR3 is made up of 15 amino acids.

The rearrangement links TRBV2 to TRBJ2-5, with D perhaps matching TRBD1 (6 bases). CDR1 is SNHLY and CDR2 is FYNNEI in the germline V gene. The V end was cut by 2 bases, the J end by 5 bases, with 15 bases between. This CDR3 is built from 15 residues. The CDR3 DNA is TGTGCCAGCAGTGAACCACAGGGCGGTAGGGAGACCCAGTACTTC. It specifies CASSEPQGGRETQYF.

The rearrangement joins TRBV20-1 to TRBJ2-7, with D perhaps given as TRBD1 or TRBD2 (5 bases each). Germline lookup yields CDR1 DFQATT and CDR2 SNEGSKA (reference sequence). CDR3 length: 16 amino acids. V shed 3 bases and J shed 3 bases, with 21 bases lying between them. The CDR3 coding sequence is TGCAGTGCTAGGGGGCGGAGTAAAAGGGAGTTCTACGAGCAGTACTTC. Its protein is CSARGRSKREFYEQYF.

V gene TRBV12-3 or TRBV12-4 combines with J gene TRBJ1-5, with a weak D call TRBD1 (6 bases). V shed 5 bases and J shed 4 bases, with 9 bases lying between them. CDR3 size: 13 residues. As DNA, the CDR3 is TGTGCCAGCAGTCATCAGGGGAATCAGCCCCAGCATTTT. Translation: CASSHQGNQPQHF.

This sequence joins TRBV6-1 and TRBJ1-2; D unclear. The CDR3 runs to 14 residues. V shed 5 bases and J shed 0 bases, with 10 bases lying between them. CDR1 is MNHNS, CDR2 SASEGT, per germline. CDR3: CASSPYGANYGYTF. The CDR3 DNA follows: TGTGCCAGCAGTCCTTACGGGGCTAACTATGGCTACACCTTC.

The rearrangement links TRBV20-1 to TRBJ2-4; TRBD2 agrees at 11 bases. V dropped 0 bases and J dropped 3; count of bases not matched to a gene: 4. CDR1 is DFQATT and CDR2 is SNEGSKA in the germline V gene (reference sequence). This CDR3 comprises 16 residues. The CDR3 sequence: CSARDPLAGGKNIQYF. The DNA of the CDR3 is TGCAGTGCTAGAGATCCCCTAGCGGGAGGCAAAAACATTCAGTACTTC.

The rearrangement links TRBV27 to TRBJ1-2; 9 positions agree with TRBD1. The CDR3 extends over 15 amino acids. Per the germline V gene, CDR1 is MNHEY and CDR2 is SMNVEV (reference sequence). J lost 6 bases, V lost 3 bases, and 8 bases had no gene match. As DNA, the CDR3 is TGTGCCAGCAGTTTTCGGAACAGGGGGCGCGATGGCTACACCTTC. This codes for CASSFRNRGRDGYTF.

V usage is TRBV3-1 and J usage is TRBJ2-3; D may be TRBD1 or TRBD2 (5 bases each). The germline V gene encodes CDR1 LGHDT and CDR2 YNNKEL (reference sequence). The CDR3 extends over 14 amino acids. V was trimmed by 2 bases and J by 6 bases, leaving 12 bases between them. Written as DNA, the CDR3 is TGTGCCAGCAGCCAATTTACCGGGGCGGATACGCAGTATTTT. Amino acid sequence: CASSQFTGADTQYF.

As regards this clonotype: At one end, the junction sequence differs from germline, possibly due to a read error. CDR3 protein: CAISPGLNYEPYF. DNA of the CDR3: TGTGCCATCAGCCCCGGGCTCAATTACGAGCCGTACTTC. The genes are TRBV28 and TRBJ2-7; unclear D gene. CDR3 length: 13 residues. Germline V lookup: CDR1 MDHEN, CDR2 SYDVKM.

The V and J genes are TRBV9 and TRBJ2-4; 9 bases agree with TRBD1. The J segment lost 9 bases and the V segment lost 0 bases, leaving 1 base of the junction unmatched. CDR1 is SGDLS, CDR2 YYNGEE, per germline. This CDR3 comprises 13 residues. The CDR3 DNA reads as TGTGCCAGCAGCGTAGCGGACAGGGGCATTCAGTACTTC. It specifies CASSVADRGIQYF.

This clonotype showed up just a few times. The V gene is TRBV5-1, the J gene TRBJ2-2; 11 nucleotides match TRBD2. Trimming at V came to 1 base and at J to 4 bases, leaving 6 bases not matched to a gene. The CDR3 has 17 amino acids. CDR1 is SGHRS and CDR2 is YFSETQ in the germline V gene. DNA of the CDR3: TGCGCCAGCAGCTTGTTACTAGCGGGAGATCTCACCGGGGAGCTGTTTTTT. Protein sequence: CASSLLLAGDLTGELFF.

This clonotype was picked up many times. This chain uses TRBV7-2 with TRBJ1-4; possibly TRBD1 for D (6 bases). The CDR3 runs to 16 residues. V was cut by 5 bases and J by 0 bases, with 13 bases left in between. Germline V lookup: CDR1 SGHTA, CDR2 FQGNSA. Here the CDR3 reads CASSERYRATNEKLFF. The CDR3 DNA reads as TGTGCCAGCAGCGAACGTTACAGGGCAACTAATGAAAAACTGTTTTTT.

This clonotype was detected only a few times. V usage is TRBV9 and J usage is TRBJ2-7; 10 bases line up with TRBD1. The germline V gene encodes CDR1 SGDLS and CDR2 YYNGEE. The CDR3 totals 15 residues. Trimming cost V 0 bases and J 2 bases; bases outside gene matches: 2. The CDR3 DNA is TGTGCCAGCAGCGTAGAAGGACAGGGGGCCTACGAGCAGTACTTC. Amino acids: CASSVEGQGAYEQYF. The full variable domain, in which reference TRBV9 and TRBJ2-7 provide the parts outside the CDR3, is DSGVTQTPKHLITATGQRVTLRCSPRSGDLSVYWYQQSLDQGLQFLIQYYNGEERAKGNILERFSAQQFPDLHSELNLSSLELGDSALYFCASSVEGQGAYEQYFGPGTRLTVT.

This chain connects TRBV11-1 to TRBJ1-2, with 9 bases lining up with TRBD1. V gave up 2 bases and J gave up 4 bases; unmatched junction bases: 14. Germline CDR1 SGHAT, CDR2 FQDESV (reference sequence). The CDR3 covers 18 residues. The CDR3: CASSLPAPTGGVGYGYTF. In nucleotides, the CDR3 is TGTGCCAGCAGCTTACCGGCCCCCACAGGGGGCGTAGGCTATGGCTACACCTTC.

This clonotype was counted a few times. V is TRBV7-9 and J is TRBJ2-2; D remains unclear. This CDR3 region has 17 residues. Trimming left V 3 bases short and J 3 bases short, with 17 bases between. CDR1 is SEHNR and CDR2 is FQNEAQ in the germline V gene (reference sequence). DNA for the CDR3: TGTGCCAGCAGCTTCCATGTAACAAGGGATGACACCGGGGAGCTGTTTTTT. The encoded protein is CASSFHVTRDDTGELFF.

About this clonotype: Because the CDR3's place on the DNA is in doubt, the DNA is left out and the CDR3 is given as listed by TCRdb. V gene TRBV29-1 combines with J gene TRBJ1-1; no check of the table's D call, TRBD1, against the DNA was made. The CDR3 is 13 amino acids long, termini counted. Germline V lookup: CDR1 SQVTM, CDR2 ANQGSEA. CDR3 region: CSAFGAVNTEAFF.

The table lists this clonotype with many counts. V usage is TRBV7-3 and J usage is TRBJ1-1; 7 bases are a match to TRBD1. There are 13 residues in the CDR3. CDR1 is SGHTA, CDR2 FQGTGA, per germline. The trim removed 9 bases at V and 1 base at J, leaving 5 bases unmatched. The CDR3 DNA sequence: TGTGCCAGTGCGAGACAGGGGAACACTGAAGCTTTCTTT. This encodes CASARQGNTEAFF.